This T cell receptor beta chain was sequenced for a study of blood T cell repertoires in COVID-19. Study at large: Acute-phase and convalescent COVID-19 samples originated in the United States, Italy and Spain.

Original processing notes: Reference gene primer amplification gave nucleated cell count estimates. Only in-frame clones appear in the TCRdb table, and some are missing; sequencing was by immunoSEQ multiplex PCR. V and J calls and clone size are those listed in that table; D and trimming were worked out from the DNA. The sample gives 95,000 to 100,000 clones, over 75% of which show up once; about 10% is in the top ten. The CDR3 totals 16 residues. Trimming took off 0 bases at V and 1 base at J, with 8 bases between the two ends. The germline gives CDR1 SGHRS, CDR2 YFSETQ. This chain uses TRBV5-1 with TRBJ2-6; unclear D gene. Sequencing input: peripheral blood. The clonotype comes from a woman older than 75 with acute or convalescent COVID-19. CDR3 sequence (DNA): TGCGCCAGCAGCTTGGTGTTCGGGTCTGGGGCCAACGTCCTGACTTTC. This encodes CASSLVFGSGANVLTF.